The 17 T cell receptor beta chains listed next were all sequenced from one sample in a study of cytomegalovirus exposure and HLA in healthy donors. The PCR contained 60 Vbeta and 13 Jbeta primers. The table came from immunoSEQ multiplex PCR; TCRdb's copy has only in-frame clones and leaves some out. The repertoire has a few hundred thousand clones, 70% to 90% of them found once; the top ten carry about 7.5%. Specimen: PBMCs. Receptors were obtained from a woman in her sixties in good health and CMV-seropositive.

The rearrangement joins TRBV5-1 to TRBJ2-7; the D gene is possibly TRBD2 (6 bases). Germline CDR1 reads SGHRS; CDR2 reads YFSETQ. V lost 2 bases and J 3 bases, leaving 15 bases between the germline ends. The CDR3 has 15 amino acids. CDR3 coding DNA: TGCGCCAGCAGCTTATCGGGGGATCCACTCTACGAGCAGTACTTC. Amino acid sequence: CASSLSGDPLYEQYF.

The V gene is TRBV5-1, the J gene TRBJ2-2; D remains ambiguous. The CDR3 consists of 15 residues. The ends were cut back, 0 bases at V and 3 bases at J, with 9 bases in the middle. The germline CDR1 and CDR2 sequences are SGHRS and YFSETQ. CDR3 residues: CASSLALEYTGELFF. In DNA form, the CDR3 reads TGCGCCAGCAGCTTGGCGCTGGAGTACACCGGGGAGCTGTTTTTT.

In the case of this clone: Other DNA sequences within the sample encode an identical CDR3. The V call is TRBV6-5, the J call TRBJ1-1; 9 nucleotides agree with TRBD1. In germline, CDR1 is MNHEY, CDR2 SVGAGI. The CDR3 runs to 13 residues. V gave up 4 bases and J gave up 4 bases; unmatched junction bases: 1. The CDR3 protein is CASSSTGGTEAFF. The CDR3 DNA reads as TGTGCCAGCAGTTCGACAGGGGGCACTGAAGCTTTCTTT.

This chain connects TRBV5-1 to TRBJ2-5, with TRBD2 matching over 7 bases. The CDR3 sequence is 15 residues long. V was clipped by 4 bases and J by 5 bases; unmatched bases: 11. Germline CDR1 and CDR2: SGHRS and YFSETQ. CDR3 DNA sequence: TGCGCCAGCAGCCCGGGGGGTCCACAGGTGGAGACCCAGTACTTC. This sequence encodes CASSPGGPQVETQYF. The full variable domain, its missing parts supplied by reference TRBV5-1 and TRBJ2-5, is KAGVTQTPRYLIKTRGQQVTLSCSPISGHRSVSWYQQTPGQGLQFLFEYFSETQRNKGNFPGRFSGRQFSNSRSEMNVSTLELGDSALYLCASSPGGPQVETQYFGPGTRLLVL.

The chain joins TRBV6-5 to TRBJ1-6; the match to TRBD1 covers 7 bases. The V gene end was trimmed by 6 bases and the J gene end by 6 bases; junction bases not matched to a gene: 5. Germline CDR1 is MNHEY and CDR2 is SVGAGI. The CDR3 consists of 14 residues. As DNA, the CDR3 is TGTGCCAGCAGCCCCACAGGGGCTAATTCACCCCTCCACTTT. Translating gives CASSPTGANSPLHF.

V usage is TRBV2 and J usage is TRBJ2-5, with 12 bases identical to TRBD2. The CDR3 totals 16 residues. Germline CDR1 is SNHLY and CDR2 is FYNNEI. The trim removed 3 bases at V and 4 bases at J, leaving 6 bases unmatched. The CDR3 reads CASSDPSGRAIETQYF. CDR3 nucleotides: TGTGCCAGCAGTGACCCTAGCGGGAGGGCCATAGAGACCCAGTACTTC.

In its sample, this clone was seen once. The chain is built from TRBV5-1 and TRBJ1-1; perhaps TRBD1 as D (5 bases). The CDR3 contains 16 residues. Trimming cost V 1 base and J 1 base, with 14 bases left between them. Germline V gives CDR1 SGHRS, CDR2 YFSETQ. CDR3 amino acids: CASSLLARVSNTEAFF. The CDR3, as DNA: TGCGCCAGCAGCTTGCTGGCCAGGGTATCGAACACTGAAGCTTTCTTT.

CDR3 protein: CASTGTGASYGYTF. The CDR3 DNA sequence: TGTGCCAGCACCGGGACAGGGGCTAGCTATGGCTACACCTTC. The chain recombines TRBV6-5 with TRBJ1-2; TRBD1 agrees at 10 bases. CDR3 length: 14 residues. Germline values: CDR1 MNHEY, CDR2 SVGAGI. The V and J ends lost 7 bases and 4 bases, in that order; junction bases with no gene match: 6.

DNA for the CDR3: TGTGCCAGCAGTTACACCATACAGGCGCCTGGGGAGCTGTTTTTT. This gives the protein CASSYTIQAPGELFF. The chain recombines TRBV6-5 with TRBJ2-2; perhaps TRBD1 as D (5 bases). Trimming pared 2 bases from V and 8 bases from J, leaving 15 bases between. Germline V CDR1 and CDR2: MNHEY, SVGAGI. The CDR3 is made up of 15 amino acids.

The V gene is TRBV29-1, the J gene TRBJ1-1; D is uncertain. The germline V gene encodes CDR1 SQVTM and CDR2 ANQGSEA. The V end was cut by 8 bases, the J end by 1 base, with 11 bases between. CDR3 length: 12 residues. The CDR3 DNA sequence: TGCAGCTCCCTAACGGGGAACACTGAAGCTTTCTTT. Protein: CSSLTGNTEAFF. Drawing the rest from reference TRBV29-1 and TRBJ1-1, the complete variable domain is SAVISQKPSRDICQRGTSLTIQCQVDSQVTMMFWYRQQPGQSLTLIATANQGSEATYESGFVIDKFPISRPNLTFSTLTVSNMSPEDSSIYLCSSLTGNTEAFFGQGTRLTVV.

The chain links TRBV29-1 to TRBJ1-2; D possibly corresponds to TRBD1 (5 bases). From germline, CDR1 is SQVTM and CDR2 ANQGSEA. V lost 8 bases, J lost 3 bases, and 25 bases lay in between. The CDR3 runs to 16 residues. This chain's CDR3 is CSPSSLIDSFDYGYTF. DNA for the CDR3: TGCAGCCCAAGTAGCTTAATAGACAGCTTCGACTATGGCTACACCTTC.

The gene calls are TRBV5-6 and TRBJ1-6, with 12 bases identical to TRBD1. Looked up from germline, CDR1 is SGHDT and CDR2 is YYEEEE. V lost 4 bases to trimming and J lost 9 bases; unmatched junction nucleotides: 8. The CDR3 spans 16 residues. CDR3 sequence: CASSGGDRGPISPLHF. Written as DNA, the CDR3 is TGTGCCAGCAGCGGAGGGGACAGGGGGCCTATTTCACCCCTCCACTTT.

The gene calls are TRBV19 and TRBJ1-2, with 7 nucleotides matching TRBD1. Germline-derived CDR1 and CDR2 are LNHDA and SQIVND (reference sequence). Germline trimming cut 5 bases from V and 2 bases from J; bases unmatched to any gene: 5. The CDR3 runs to 14 residues. The CDR3 DNA reads TGTGCCAGTAGTTCGGGACAGAAAAACTATGGCTACACCTTC. Protein sequence: CASSSGQKNYGYTF.

The chain carries TRBV10-1 and TRBJ2-1; 10 positions agree with TRBD2. Losses at the gene ends were 3 bases for V and 7 bases for J; bases not matched to a gene: 9. Germline V gives CDR1 WNHNN, CDR2 SYGVQD (reference sequence). CDR3 size: 16 residues. CDR3: CASSDPFSGRRNEQFF. The CDR3 region has the DNA TGCGCCAGCAGTGACCCCTTTAGCGGGAGGAGGAATGAGCAGTTCTTC.

The chain couples TRBV19 to TRBJ1-5; 10 nucleotides match TRBD1. Germline V gene data show CDR1 as LNHDA and CDR2 as SQIVND (reference sequence). V shed 5 bases and J 5 bases; nucleotides not matched to a gene: 6. CDR3 size: 15 residues. The DNA of the CDR3 is TGTGCCAGTAGTTTGACAGGGGGCAACCATCAGCCCCAGCATTTT. Its translation is CASSLTGGNHQPQHF.

This clone was detected a few times. The gene calls are TRBV6-1 and TRBJ1-4; no firm D call. V was shortened by 3 bases and J by 5 bases, with 10 bases between the two germline ends. The length of the CDR3 is 14 residues. Germline-derived CDR1 and CDR2 are MNHNS and SASEGT. The CDR3 nucleotides are TGTGCCAGCAGTGACTCGAGGCTGAATGAAAAACTGTTTTTT. Translating it yields CASSDSRLNEKLFF.

The J gene is TRBJ1-3, the V gene TRBV6-5; D ambiguous. V was clipped by 1 base and J by 8 bases, with 12 bases between them. CDR3 size: 14 residues. Germline V gives CDR1 MNHEY, CDR2 SVGAGI. CDR3 amino acids: CASSYFPGKDTIYF. CDR3 coding DNA: TGTGCCAGCAGTTACTTTCCAGGAAAGGACACCATATATTTT.